Listed below are T cell receptor beta chains from one sample, sequenced in a study of T cells in localized non-small cell lung cancer. Clones were sequenced by immunoSEQ multiplex PCR, and TCRdb holds only the in-frame ones, with some missing. Here the sample spans under 45,000 clones, around 83% being singletons. The starting material was PBMCs, obtained before any cancer treatment. The origin of the receptors is a man between 40 and 75 years old with stage II lung adenocarcinoma. Both conserved end residues are part of each CDR3. D genes are given only for firm matches. Some rows have no size entry. The others give once, few or many, or a class for an expanded clone.

clone size,V gene,J gene,D gene,CDR3 protein,CDR3 DNA
.,TRBV5-1,TRBJ2-7,TRBD1,CASSSYYRGPYEQYF,TGCGCCAGCAGCTCGTACTACAGGGGCCCCTACGAGCAGTACTTC
.,TRBV29-1,TRBJ1-1,TRBD1,CSSGQGAGEAFF,TGCAGCTCGGGACAGGGGGCGGGTGAAGCTTTCTTT
.,TRBV9,TRBJ2-1,.,CASSSREEFANEQFF,TGTGCCAGCAGCTCTAGAGAGGAGTTTGCGAATGAGCAGTTCTTC
once,TRBV7-2,TRBJ2-7,.,CASSLDSGASYEQYF,TGTGCCAGCAGCTTAGACTCCGGGGCCTCCTACGAGCAGTACTTC
.,TRBV6-5,TRBJ2-6,.,CASSYLESGANVLTF,TGTGCCAGCAGTTACTTGGAGTCTGGGGCCAACGTCCTGACTTTC
.,TRBV28,TRBJ2-7,TRBD2,CASSSQSSGRYYEQYF,TGTGCCAGCAGTTCCCAATCTAGCGGGAGGTACTACGAGCAGTACTTC
few,TRBV28,TRBJ2-5,.,CASNSGWKEKTQYF,TGTGCCAGCAATTCGGGGTGGAAGGAAAAGACCCAGTACTTC
.,TRBV4-1,TRBJ2-3,TRBD1,CASSQRDRVRLRTDTQYF,TGCGCCAGCAGCCAACGGGACAGGGTGAGGTTACGCACAGATACGCAGTATTTT
.,TRBV9,TRBJ1-6,TRBD1,CASSQGAGSPLHF,TGTGCCAGCAGTCAGGGGGCGGGTTCACCCCTCCACTTT
.,TRBV27,TRBJ2-7,.,CASSRKNQGGYEQYF,TGTGCCAGCAGCCGAAAAAACCAGGGGGGCTACGAGCAGTACTTC
.,TRBV30,TRBJ1-2,TRBD1,CAWSVQEHRGVFYTF,TGTGCCTGGAGTGTACAGGAACACAGGGGGGTTTTCTACACCTTC
.,TRBV6-5,TRBJ2-2,.,CASKRGGDTGELFF,TGTGCCAGCAAAAGAGGAGGGGACACCGGGGAGCTGTTTTTT